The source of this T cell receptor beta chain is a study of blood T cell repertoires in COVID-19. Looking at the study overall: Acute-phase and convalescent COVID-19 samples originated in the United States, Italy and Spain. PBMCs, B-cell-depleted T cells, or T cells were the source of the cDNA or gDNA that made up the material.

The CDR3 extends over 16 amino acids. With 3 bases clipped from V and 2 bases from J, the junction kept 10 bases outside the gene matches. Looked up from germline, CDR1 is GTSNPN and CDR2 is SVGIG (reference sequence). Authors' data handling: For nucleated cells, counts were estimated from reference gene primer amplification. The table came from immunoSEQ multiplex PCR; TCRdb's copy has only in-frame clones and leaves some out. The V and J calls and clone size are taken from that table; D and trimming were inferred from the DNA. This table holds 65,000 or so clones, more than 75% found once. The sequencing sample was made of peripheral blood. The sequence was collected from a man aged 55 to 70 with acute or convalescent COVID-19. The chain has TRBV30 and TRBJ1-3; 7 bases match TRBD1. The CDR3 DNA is TGTGCCTGGAGGCCTCCAGGACAGGTGCCTGGAAACACCATATATTTT. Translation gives CAWRPPGQVPGNTIYF.